The clone carrying this T cell receptor (beta chain) has only a few counts. This sample was taken from a study of blood T cell repertoires in COVID-19. Study-wide context: From the United States, Italy and Spain came samples of acute and convalescent COVID-19. The cDNA or gDNA used as material had been derived from T cells, B-cell-depleted T cells, or PBMCs.

Germline lookup yields CDR1 SGHTS and CDR2 YDEGEE. V lost 3 bases, J lost 1 base, and 11 bases stayed unmatched. The CDR3 has 17 amino acids. Enrolment of Seattle patients took place during active infection, and they were followed longitudinally. Original data processing: Quantification of nucleated cells was approximated via reference gene primer amplification. The method was immunoSEQ multiplex PCR; TCRdb's version includes in-frame clones alone and lacks a portion of them. The DNA gave D and trimming, while V, J and clone size come from that table. The sample consists of a few hundred thousand clones, approximately 85% of them appearing once.

This receptor was identified in a woman aged 70-85 years with COVID-19, enrolled during active disease. The rearrangement joins TRBV5-8 to TRBJ2-7; 9 bases agree with TRBD1. The source material was peripheral blood. CDR3: CASSSRGTGKMSYEQYF. CDR3 nucleotide sequence: TGTGCCAGCAGCTCCCGGGGGACAGGGAAGATGTCCTACGAGCAGTACTTC. The complete variable domain, with remaining parts taken from reference TRBV5-8 and TRBJ2-7, reads EAGVTQSPTHLIKTRGQQATLRCSPISGHTSVYWYQQALGLGLQFLLWYDEGEERNRGNFPPRFSGRQFPNYSSELNVNALELEDSALYLCASSSRGTGKMSYEQYFGPGTRLTVT.